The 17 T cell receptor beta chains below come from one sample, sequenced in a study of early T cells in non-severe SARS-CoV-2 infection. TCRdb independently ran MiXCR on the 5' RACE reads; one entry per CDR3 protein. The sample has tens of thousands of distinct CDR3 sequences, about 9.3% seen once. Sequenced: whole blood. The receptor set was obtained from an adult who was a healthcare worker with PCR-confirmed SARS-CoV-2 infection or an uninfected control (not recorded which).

CDR3 sequence reads: CASTPGQGSEKLFF. CDR3 in DNA: TGTGCCAGTACCCCGGGACAGGGAAGTGAAAAACTGTTTTTT. This sequence joins TRBV19 and TRBJ1-4; 9 bases are a match to TRBD1. The CDR3 has 14 amino acids. Germline assignment: CDR1 LNHDA and CDR2 SQIVND (reference sequence). The V segment lost 7 bases and the J segment 7 bases; nucleotides outside the gene matches: 7. The entire variable domain, with the rest obtained from reference TRBV19 and TRBJ1-4, is as follows: DGGITQSPKYLFRKEGQNVTLSCEQNLNHDAMYWYRQDPGQGLRLIYYSQIVNDFQKGDIAEGYSVSREKKESFPLTVTSAQKNPTAFYLCASTPGQGSEKLFFGSGTQLSVL.

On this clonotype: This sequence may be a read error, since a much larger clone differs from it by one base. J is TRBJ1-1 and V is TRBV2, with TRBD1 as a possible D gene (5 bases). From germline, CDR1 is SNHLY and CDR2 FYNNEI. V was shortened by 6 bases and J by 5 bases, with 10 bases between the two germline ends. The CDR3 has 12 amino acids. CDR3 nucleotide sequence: TGTGCCAGCAGCAGGGAATATACTGAAGCTTTCTTT. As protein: CASSREYTEAFF.

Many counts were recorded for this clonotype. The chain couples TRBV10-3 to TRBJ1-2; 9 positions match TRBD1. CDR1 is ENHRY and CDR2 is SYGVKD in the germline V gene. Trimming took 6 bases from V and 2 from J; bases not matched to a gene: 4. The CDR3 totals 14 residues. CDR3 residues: CAIRGDRENYGYTF. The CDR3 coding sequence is TGTGCCATCAGGGGGGACAGGGAAAACTATGGCTACACCTTC.

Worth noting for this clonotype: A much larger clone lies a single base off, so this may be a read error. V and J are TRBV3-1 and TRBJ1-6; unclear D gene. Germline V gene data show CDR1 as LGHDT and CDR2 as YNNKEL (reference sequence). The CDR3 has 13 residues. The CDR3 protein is CANSPRYNSPLHF. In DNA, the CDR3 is TGTGCCAACAGCCCCCGTTACAATTCACCCCTCCACTTT.

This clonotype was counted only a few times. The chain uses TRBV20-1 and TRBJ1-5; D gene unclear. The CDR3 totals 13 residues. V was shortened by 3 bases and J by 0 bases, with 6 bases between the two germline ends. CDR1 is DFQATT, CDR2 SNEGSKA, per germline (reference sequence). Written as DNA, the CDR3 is TGCAGTGCTAGCCTGGGTAGCAATCAGCCCCAGCATTTT. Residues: CSASLGSNQPQHF.

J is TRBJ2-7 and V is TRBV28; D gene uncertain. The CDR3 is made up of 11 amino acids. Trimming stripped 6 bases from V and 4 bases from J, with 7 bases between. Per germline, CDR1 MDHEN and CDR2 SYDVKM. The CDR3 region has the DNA TGTGCCAGCAGAACCACTTACGAGCAGTACTTC. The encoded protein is CASRTTYEQYF.

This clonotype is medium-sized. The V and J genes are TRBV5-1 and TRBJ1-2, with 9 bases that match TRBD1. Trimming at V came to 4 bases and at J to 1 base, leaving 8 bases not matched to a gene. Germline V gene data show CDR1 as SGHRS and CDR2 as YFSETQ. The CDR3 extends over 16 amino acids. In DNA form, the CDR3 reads TGCGCCAGCAGCACAGCCACAGGGGGCAGTAACTATGGCTACACCTTC. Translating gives CASSTATGGSNYGYTF.

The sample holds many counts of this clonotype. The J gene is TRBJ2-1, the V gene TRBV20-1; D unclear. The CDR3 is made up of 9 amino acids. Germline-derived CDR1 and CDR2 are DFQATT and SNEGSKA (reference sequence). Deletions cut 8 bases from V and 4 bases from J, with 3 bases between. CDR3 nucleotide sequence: TGCAGTACATACAATGAGCAGTTCTTC. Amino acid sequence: CSTYNEQFF.

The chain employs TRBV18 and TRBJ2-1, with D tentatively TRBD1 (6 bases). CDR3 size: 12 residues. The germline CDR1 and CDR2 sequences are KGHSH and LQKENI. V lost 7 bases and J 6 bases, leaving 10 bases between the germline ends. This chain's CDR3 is CASWTAINEQFF. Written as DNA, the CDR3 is TGTGCCAGCTGGACAGCGATCAATGAGCAGTTCTTC.

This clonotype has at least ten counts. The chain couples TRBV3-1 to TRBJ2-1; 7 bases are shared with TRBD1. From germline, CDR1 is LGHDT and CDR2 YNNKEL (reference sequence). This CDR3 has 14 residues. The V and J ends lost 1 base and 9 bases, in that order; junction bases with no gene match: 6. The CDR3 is CASSQVQGVGEQFF. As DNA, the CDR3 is TGTGCCAGCAGCCAAGTCCAGGGGGTGGGTGAGCAGTTCTTC.

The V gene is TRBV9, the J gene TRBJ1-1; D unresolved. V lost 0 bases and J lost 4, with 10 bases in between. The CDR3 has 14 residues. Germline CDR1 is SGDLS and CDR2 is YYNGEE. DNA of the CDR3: TGTGCCAGCAGCGTAGACAATAGGGTCACTGAAGCTTTCTTT. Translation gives CASSVDNRVTEAFF.

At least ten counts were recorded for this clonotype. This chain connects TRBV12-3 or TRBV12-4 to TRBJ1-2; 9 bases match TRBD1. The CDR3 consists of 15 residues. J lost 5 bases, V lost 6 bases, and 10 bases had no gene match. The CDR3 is CASSPGTGTTYGYTF. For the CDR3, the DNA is TGTGCCAGCAGCCCGGGGACAGGGACAACTTATGGCTACACCTTC.

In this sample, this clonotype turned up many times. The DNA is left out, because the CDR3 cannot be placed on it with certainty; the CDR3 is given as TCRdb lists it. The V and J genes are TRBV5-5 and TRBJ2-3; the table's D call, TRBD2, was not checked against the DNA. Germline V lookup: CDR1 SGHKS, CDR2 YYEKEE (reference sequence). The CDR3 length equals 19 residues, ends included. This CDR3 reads CASSQGLAGADTQYFGQYF.

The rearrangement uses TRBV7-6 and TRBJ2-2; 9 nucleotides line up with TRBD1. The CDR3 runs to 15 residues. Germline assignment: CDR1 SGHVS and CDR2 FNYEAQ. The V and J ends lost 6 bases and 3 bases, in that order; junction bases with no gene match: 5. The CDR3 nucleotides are TGTGCCAGCAGAGAACAGGGGGCGCACACCGGGGAGCTGTTTTTT. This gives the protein CASREQGAHTGELFF.

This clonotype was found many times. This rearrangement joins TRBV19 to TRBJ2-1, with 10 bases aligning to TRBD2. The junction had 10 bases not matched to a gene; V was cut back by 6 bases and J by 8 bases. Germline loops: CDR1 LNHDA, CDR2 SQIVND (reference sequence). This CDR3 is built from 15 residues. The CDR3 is CASRSAGGPSYEQFF. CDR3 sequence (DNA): TGTGCCAGTAGGTCAGCGGGAGGGCCTAGCTATGAGCAGTTCTTC.

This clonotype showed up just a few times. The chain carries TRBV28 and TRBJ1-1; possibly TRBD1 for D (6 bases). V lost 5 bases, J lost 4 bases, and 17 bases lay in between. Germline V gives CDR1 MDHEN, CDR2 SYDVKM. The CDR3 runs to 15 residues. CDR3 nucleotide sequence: TGTGCCAGCAGTGCCCCAGGGGTTAGAGGCACTGAAGCTTTCTTT. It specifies CASSAPGVRGTEAFF. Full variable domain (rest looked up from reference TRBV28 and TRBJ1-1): DVKVTQSSRYLVKRTGEKVFLECVQDMDHENMFWYRQDPGLGLRLIYFSYDVKMKEKGDIPEGYSVSREKKERFSLILESASTNQTSMYLCASSAPGVRGTEAFFGQGTRLTVV.

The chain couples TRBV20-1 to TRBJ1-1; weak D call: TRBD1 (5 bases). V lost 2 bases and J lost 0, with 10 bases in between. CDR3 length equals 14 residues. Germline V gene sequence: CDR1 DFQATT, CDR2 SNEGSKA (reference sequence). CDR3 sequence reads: CSARKGAMNTEAFF. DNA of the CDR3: TGCAGTGCTAGAAAAGGGGCTATGAACACTGAAGCTTTCTTT.